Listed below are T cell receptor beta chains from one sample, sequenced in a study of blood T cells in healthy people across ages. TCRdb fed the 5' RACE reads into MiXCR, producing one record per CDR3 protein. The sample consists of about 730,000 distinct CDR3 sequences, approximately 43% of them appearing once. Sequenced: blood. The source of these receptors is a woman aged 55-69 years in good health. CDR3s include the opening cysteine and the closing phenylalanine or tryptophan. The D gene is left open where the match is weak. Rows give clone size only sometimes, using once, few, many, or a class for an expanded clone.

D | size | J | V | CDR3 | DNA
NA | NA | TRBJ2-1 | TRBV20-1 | CSARDLGRADNEQFF | TGCAGTGCTAGAGATCTTGGCAGGGCCGACAATGAGCAGTTCTTC
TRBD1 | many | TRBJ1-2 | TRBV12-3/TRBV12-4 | CASKTGDGYTF | TGTGCCAGCAAGACAGGGGATGGCTACACCTTC
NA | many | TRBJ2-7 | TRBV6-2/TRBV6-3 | CASSYSALRPSSYEQYF | TGTGCCAGCAGTTACTCGGCACTTCGACCGAGCTCCTACGAGCAGTACTTC
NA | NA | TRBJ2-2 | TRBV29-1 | CSVAWLPGGELFF | TGCAGCGTTGCTTGGCTGCCGGGCGGGGAGCTGTTTTTT
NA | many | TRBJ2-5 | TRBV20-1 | CSAGPPGTTQETQYF | TGCAGTGCTGGTCCCCCCGGGACCACCCAAGAGACCCAGTACTTC
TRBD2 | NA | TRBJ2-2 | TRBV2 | CASTGTSGGSGELFF | TGTGCCAGCACCGGGACTAGCGGGGGGTCCGGGGAGCTGTTTTTT
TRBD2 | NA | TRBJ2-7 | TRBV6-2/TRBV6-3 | CATETSSYNEQYF | TGTGCCACTGAGACTAGCTCCTACAATGAGCAGTACTTC
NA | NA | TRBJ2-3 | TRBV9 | CASSSRDGRTDTQYF | TGTGCCAGCAGCTCCCGAGACGGAAGAACAGATACGCAGTATTTT
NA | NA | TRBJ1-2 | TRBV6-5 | CTSSRQLSFYGYTF | TGTACCAGCAGTCGACAGTTAAGCTTCTATGGCTACACCTTC
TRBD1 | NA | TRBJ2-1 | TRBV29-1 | CSVAGTGINEQFF | TGCAGCGTTGCCGGGACAGGGATAAATGAGCAGTTCTTC
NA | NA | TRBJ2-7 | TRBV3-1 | CASSQARLTTYEQYF | TGTGCCAGCAGCCAAGCAAGGCTAACCACGTACGAGCAGTACTTC
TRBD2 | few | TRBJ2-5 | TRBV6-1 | CASSPGLAGVGPRETQYF | TGTGCCAGCAGTCCTGGACTAGCGGGAGTCGGTCCACGAGAGACCCAGTACTTC
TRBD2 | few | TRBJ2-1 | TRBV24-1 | CATSDHSGGAEDNEQFF | TGTGCCACCAGTGATCATAGCGGGGGGGCTGAGGACAATGAGCAGTTCTTC
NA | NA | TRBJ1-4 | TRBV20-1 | CSASPVDTAATNEKLFF | TGCAGTGCGAGCCCCGTGGATACGGCGGCAACTAATGAAAAACTGTTTTTT
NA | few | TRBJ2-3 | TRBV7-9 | CASSPGRMADTQYF | TGTGCCAGCAGCCCGGGCAGAATGGCAGATACGCAGTATTTT
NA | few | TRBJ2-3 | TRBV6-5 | CASRPSGRTDTQYF | TGTGCCAGCAGGCCCAGCGGACGCACAGATACGCAGTATTTT
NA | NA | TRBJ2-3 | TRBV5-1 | CASTRIGGADTQYF | TGCGCCAGCACCCGGATAGGCGGCGCAGATACGCAGTATTTT
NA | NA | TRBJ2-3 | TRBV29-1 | CSVILGTDTQYF | TGCAGCGTTATCCTCGGCACAGATACGCAGTATTTT
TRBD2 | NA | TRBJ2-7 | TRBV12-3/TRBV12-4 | CASSAGLGSSYGQYF | TGTGCCAGCAGTGCCGGACTAGGGTCGTCCTACGGGCAGTACTTC
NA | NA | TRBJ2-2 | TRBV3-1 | CASSQDLGRGGTGELFF | TGTGCCAGCAGCCAAGACCTGGGGCGAGGGGGAACCGGGGAGCTGTTTTTT
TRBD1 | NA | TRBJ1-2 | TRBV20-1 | CSASPIGGPYGYTF | TGCAGTGCTAGCCCCATAGGGGGCCCCTATGGCTACACCTTC
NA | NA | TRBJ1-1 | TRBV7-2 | CASSLIGGWGTTEAFF | TGTGCCAGCAGCTTAATTGGAGGGTGGGGAACAACTGAAGCTTTCTTT
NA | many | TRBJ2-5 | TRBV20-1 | CSGRGKQETQYF | TGCAGTGGGAGAGGCAAACAAGAGACCCAGTACTTC
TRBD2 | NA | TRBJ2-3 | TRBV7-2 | CASSQRLAGTHTDTRYF | TGTGCCAGCAGCCAGCGACTAGCGGGAACCCACACAGATACGCGGTATTTT
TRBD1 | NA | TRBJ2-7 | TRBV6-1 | CASSKQDRGIYEQYF | TGTGCCAGCAGCAAGCAGGACAGGGGGATATACGAGCAGTACTTC
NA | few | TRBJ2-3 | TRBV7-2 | CASSPLGDMEYF | TGTGCCAGCAGCCCCCTAGGGGATATGGAGTATTTT
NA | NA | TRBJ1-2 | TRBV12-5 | CASGPPEAGAGYGYTF | TGTGCTAGTGGTCCCCCGGAGGCAGGCGCGGGCTATGGCTACACCTTC
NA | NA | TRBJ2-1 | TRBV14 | CASSLSGFSYNGQFF | TGTGCCAGCAGCCTGTCGGGATTCTCCTACAATGGGCAGTTCTTC
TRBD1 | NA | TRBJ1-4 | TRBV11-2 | CACSLAGTGDHNEKLFF | TGTGCCTGCAGCTTAGCTGGGACAGGGGACCATAATGAAAAACTGTTTTTT
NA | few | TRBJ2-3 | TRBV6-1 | CASSEGGSSTDTQYF | TGTGCCAGCAGTGAAGGCGGGTCGAGCACAGATACGCAGTATTTT
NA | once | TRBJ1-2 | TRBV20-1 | CSARPRVGFYGYTF | TGCAGTGCTAGGCCCCGTGTGGGGTTCTATGGCTACACCTTC
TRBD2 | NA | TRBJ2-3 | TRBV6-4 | CASSASGGADAQYF | TGTGCCAGCAGTGCGAGCGGGGGAGCGGACGCGCAGTATTTT
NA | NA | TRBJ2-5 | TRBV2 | CASSKLETQYF | TGTGCCAGCAGTAAGTTAGAGACCCAGTACTTC
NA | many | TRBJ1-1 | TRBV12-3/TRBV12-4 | CASSSGPNTEAFF | TGTGCCAGCAGTTCGGGTCCGAACACTGAAGCTTTCTTT
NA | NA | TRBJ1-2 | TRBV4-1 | CASSQISGPGWNYGYTF | TGCGCCAGCAGCCAAATCTCTGGACCGGGATGGAACTATGGCTACACCTTC
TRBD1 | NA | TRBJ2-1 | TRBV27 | CASSTHGTGAYNEQFF | TGTGCCAGCAGTACCCACGGGACAGGCGCCTACAATGAGCAGTTCTTC
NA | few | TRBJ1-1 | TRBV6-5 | CASSTPRGVNTEAFF | TGTGCCAGCAGTACCCCCCGGGGAGTCAACACTGAAGCTTTCTTT
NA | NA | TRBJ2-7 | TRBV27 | CASSSEREHSYEQYF | TGTGCCAGCAGTTCCGAACGGGAGCACTCCTACGAGCAGTACTTC
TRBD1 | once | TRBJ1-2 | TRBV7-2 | CASSLLPGTANCGYTF | TGTGCCAGCAGCTTACTACCCGGGACAGCGAACTGTGGCTACACCTTC
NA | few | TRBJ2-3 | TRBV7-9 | CASSAGQGMSTDTQYF | TGTGCCAGCAGCGCCGGGCAGGGGATGTCCACAGATACGCAGTATTTT
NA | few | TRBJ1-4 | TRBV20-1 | CSASREKLFF | TGCAGTGCTAGTCGTGAAAAACTGTTTTTT
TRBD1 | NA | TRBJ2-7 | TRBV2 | CASRTGTAYEQYF | TGTGCCAGCAGAACCGGGACAGCCTACGAGCAGTACTTC
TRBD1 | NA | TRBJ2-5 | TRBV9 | CASSVRQGPRLDEQYF | TGTGCCAGCAGCGTAAGACAGGGTCCCCGGCTGGATGAGCAGTACTTC
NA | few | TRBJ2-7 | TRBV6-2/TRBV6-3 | CASSSSPSGHGREQYF | TGTGCCAGCAGTTCCTCCCCCTCGGGACACGGGCGCGAGCAGTACTTC